The 26 T cell receptor beta chains given below trace back to one sample, sequenced in a study of Graves' ophthalmopathy and Graves' hyperthyroidism. Amplified TCR beta CDR3 regions were obtained using RNA transcripts as template. The first round was an RT-PCR with HTBI primers, and the second round was a multiplex PCR. TCRdb called the multiplex PCR reads again in MiXCR, with one record for every CDR3 protein. This table has about 380,000 distinct CDR3 sequences, 15% appearing once. Sequenced sample: peripheral blood. Receptors originate from a young woman with stable Graves' hyperthyroidism.

This clonotype was recorded at least ten times. The rearrangement joins TRBV11-1 to TRBJ1-3; unclear D gene. The ends were cut back, 2 bases at V and 6 bases at J, with 17 bases in the middle. CDR1 is SGHAT, CDR2 FQDESV, per germline (reference sequence). This CDR3 spans 16 amino acids. CDR3 amino acids: CASSLIARRSQNTIYF. CDR3 in DNA: TGTGCCAGCAGCTTAATTGCCAGACGAAGTCAAAACACCATATATTTT.

This clonotype was seen many times. The chain couples TRBV9 to TRBJ1-2; D is perhaps TRBD1 (5 bases). The length of the CDR3 is 16 residues. V lost 1 base and J lost 2, with 15 bases in between. Germline V lookup: CDR1 SGDLS, CDR2 YYNGEE. CDR3 residues: CASSVHLEGQNYGYTF. CDR3 coding DNA: TGTGCCAGCAGCGTACACCTTGAGGGGCAGAACTATGGCTACACCTTC.

At least ten counts were recorded for this clonotype. The gene calls are TRBV20-1 and TRBJ2-5; either TRBD1 or TRBD2 may fit D (5 bases each). V shed 5 bases and J shed 5 bases, with 15 bases lying between them. There are 13 residues in the CDR3. Germline lookup yields CDR1 DFQATT and CDR2 SNEGSKA (reference sequence). The CDR3, as DNA: TGCAGTGCTTGGGGACCGCATCCGGAGACCCAGTACTTC. It is translated as CSAWGPHPETQYF.

This clonotype was recorded at least ten times. The chain couples TRBV6-1 to TRBJ1-1; D is possibly TRBD1 (6 bases). This CDR3 spans 14 amino acids. V lost 6 bases to trimming and J lost 4 bases, with 15 bases between them. Germline V gives CDR1 MNHNS, CDR2 SASEGT. This CDR3 reads CASRGQSLSTEAFF. The CDR3 DNA is TGTGCCAGCAGAGGACAGAGTTTGAGCACTGAAGCTTTCTTT.

This clonotype was recorded many times. V usage is TRBV13 and J usage is TRBJ1-1; D might be TRBD1 (6 bases). Trimming took 0 bases from V and 4 from J, leaving 9 bases between them. Per the germline V gene, CDR1 is PRHDT and CDR2 is FYEKMQ (reference sequence). This CDR3 spans 14 amino acids. The CDR3 loop is CASSLGGGSTEAFF. The CDR3 DNA is TGTGCCAGCAGCTTAGGAGGGGGGAGCACTGAAGCTTTCTTT.

This chain links TRBV12-3 or TRBV12-4 with TRBJ2-5, with D unresolved. Trimming took 1 base from V and 3 from J, leaving 12 bases between them. The CDR3 has 15 residues. CDR3 sequence (DNA): TGTGCCAGCAGTTTAGAGGTCCGGCCGGAAGAGACCCAGTACTTC. Translating gives CASSLEVRPEETQYF.

As DNA, the CDR3 is TGTGCCAGCAGTGAACCCAGGGGAATCGGAAAGACCCAGTACTTC. Translated, it gives CASSEPRGIGKTQYF. J is TRBJ2-5 and V is TRBV2; D may be TRBD1 (6 bases). Germline V gene data show CDR1 as SNHLY and CDR2 as FYNNEI. The CDR3 loop spans 15 amino acids. Trimming left V 2 bases short and J 6 bases short, with 16 bases between. The variable domain in full, completed from reference TRBV2 and TRBJ2-5, reads EPEVTQTPSHQVTQMGQEVILRCVPISNHLYFYWYRQILGQKVEFLVSFYNNEISEKSEIFDDQFSVERPDGSNFTLKIRSTKLEDSAMYFCASSEPRGIGKTQYFGPGTRLLVL.

Regarding this clonotype: A read error may account for a junction end that differs from germline. The chain joins TRBV4-2 to TRBJ2-7, with D perhaps matching TRBD2 (6 bases). The CDR3 sequence is 16 residues long. Germline values: CDR1 LGHNA, CDR2 YNFKEQ. CDR3 amino acids: CASSQVRDSWAYEQYF. The CDR3 DNA sequence: TGTGCCAGCAGCCAAGTCCGGGACTCCTGGGCCTATGAGCAGTACTTC.

This sequence joins TRBV6-1 and TRBJ2-4; D uncertain. This CDR3 has 12 amino acids. Trimming removed 10 bases at V and 0 bases at J, with 7 bases between. Germline V CDR1 and CDR2: MNHNS, SASEGT. The CDR3 coding sequence is TGTGCCACCAGGAGAGCCAAAAACATTCAGTACTTC. Translating gives CATRRAKNIQYF.

This clonotype has ten or more counts. The chain joins TRBV10-3 to TRBJ2-7, with a tentative D call TRBD2 (5 bases). The CDR3 is 12 amino acids. The V end lost 6 bases, the J end lost 0 bases, and 6 bases lay between the germline ends. Germline V gene lookup returns CDR1 ENHRY and CDR2 SYGVKD. This CDR3 reads CAIRDSSYEQYF. The CDR3 DNA reads as TGTGCCATCAGGGACTCCTCCTACGAGCAGTACTTC.

This clonotype was seen at least ten times. This chain links TRBV12-3 or TRBV12-4 with TRBJ2-4; D remains unclear. Trimming cost V 5 bases and J 0 bases, with 5 bases left between them. The CDR3 extends over 13 amino acids. CDR3 bases: TGTGCCAGCAGTGTGTTAGCCAAAAACATTCAGTACTTC. Encoded protein: CASSVLAKNIQYF.

V and J are TRBV27 and TRBJ2-5, with a possible D match to TRBD2 (5 bases). CDR3 length: 12 residues. V was trimmed by 5 bases and J by 4 bases, leaving 8 bases between them. Germline V gene sequence: CDR1 MNHEY, CDR2 SMNVEV (reference sequence). CDR3 DNA: TGTGCCAGCAGTATGGACTCAGAGACCCAGTACTTC. This sequence encodes CASSMDSETQYF.

This clonotype appeared many times. The rearrangement links TRBV2 to TRBJ1-6; tentative D call: TRBD1 (6 bases). Looked up from germline, CDR1 is SNHLY and CDR2 is FYNNEI. This CDR3 comprises 14 residues. V dropped 3 bases and J dropped 10 bases, with 13 bases sitting between them. The CDR3 reads CASSDQGLRSPLHF. The CDR3 nucleotides read TGTGCCAGCAGTGATCAGGGGTTACGCTCACCCCTCCACTTT.

The chain combines TRBV7-2 with TRBJ2-7; 7 bases match TRBD2. Trimming at V came to 5 bases and at J to 6 bases, leaving 7 bases not matched to a gene. In germline, CDR1 is SGHTA, CDR2 FQGNSA. This CDR3 has 13 amino acids. The CDR3 DNA reads as TGTGCCAGCAGCGGTTGGGGGAGGGCCGAGCAGTACTTC. It encodes CASSGWGRAEQYF.

The V gene is TRBV6-1, the J gene TRBJ2-6; the D is unclear. This CDR3 has 14 residues. The germline gives CDR1 MNHNS, CDR2 SASEGT. Trimming cost V 10 bases and J 0 bases, with 10 bases left between them. For the CDR3, the DNA is TGTGCCATCGAAGAGAGCTCTGGGGCCAACGTCCTGACTTTC. Its protein is CAIEESSGANVLTF.

This clonotype came up many times. The chain couples TRBV5-6 to TRBJ1-2; D is unresolved. The germline V gene has CDR1 SGHDT and CDR2 YYEEEE. The length of the CDR3 is 14 residues. V lost 2 bases, J lost 2 bases, and 10 bases lay in between. DNA for the CDR3: TGTGCCAGCAGCTTCCCGACCGGGAACTATGGCTACACCTTC. Translation: CASSFPTGNYGYTF.

This clonotype came up many times. Given a much more abundant clone one base away, this may be a read error. The V and J genes are TRBV6-2 or TRBV6-3 and TRBJ2-5; unclear D gene. There are 14 residues in the CDR3. CDR1 MNHEY and CDR2 SVGEGT come from the germline V gene. CDR3 bases: TGTGCCAGCAGCTCTATTAGCATAGAAGAGACCAAGTACTTC. The encoded protein is CASSSISIEETKYF.

This clonotype was seen ten or more times. The V and J genes are TRBV24-1 and TRBJ1-5; a weak D match, TRBD1 (5 bases). V gave up 5 bases and J gave up 1 base, with 5 bases separating them. Germline CDR1 KGHDR, CDR2 SFDVKD. The CDR3 runs to 13 residues. CDR3 DNA sequence: TGTGCCACCAGTGGGGGGAGCAATCAGCCCCAGCATTTT. As protein: CATSGGSNQPQHF.

As to this clonotype: Being one base from a much bigger clone, this may be a read error. J is TRBJ2-7 and V is TRBV20-1, with TRBD1 matching over 7 bases. The germline gives CDR1 DFQATT, CDR2 SNEGSKA (reference sequence). V lost 8 bases and J lost 7; bases outside the gene matches: 14. This CDR3 spans 13 amino acids. The CDR3 reads CSPRGLSWGEQYF. CDR3 DNA: TGCAGTCCGAGGGGGCTCTCTTGGGGGGAGCAGTACTTC.

The sample holds many counts of this clonotype. This sequence joins TRBV12-3 or TRBV12-4 and TRBJ1-6; D remains ambiguous. Trimming left V 3 bases short and J 7 bases short, with 28 bases between. The CDR3 totals 20 residues. DNA of the CDR3: TGTGCCAGCAGTTTGGGTAGGGTCCTATCGAAGGACGGCAAAAATTCACCCCTCCACTTT. It encodes CASSLGRVLSKDGKNSPLHF.

The V and J genes are TRBV11-3 and TRBJ1-2; no reliable D call. This CDR3 spans 12 amino acids. CDR1 and CDR2 from the germline V gene are SGHNT and YENEEA. Trimming left V 5 bases short and J 6 bases short, with 10 bases between. CDR3 coding DNA: TGTGCCAGCAGCCGAGGCGGGGATGGCTACACCTTC. Amino acid sequence: CASSRGGDGYTF.

This clonotype was counted at least ten times. This rearrangement joins TRBV2 to TRBJ2-5; no reliable D call. CDR3 length: 15 residues. The V gene lost 5 bases and the J gene lost 1 base, with 14 bases spanning the gap. Germline loops: CDR1 SNHLY, CDR2 FYNNEI. CDR3 protein: CASSTSPGRQETQYF. The CDR3, as DNA: TGTGCCAGCAGTACCTCCCCGGGTCGCCAAGAGACCCAGTACTTC.

The table lists this clonotype with many counts. V and J are TRBV12-3 or TRBV12-4 and TRBJ2-7; tentative D call: TRBD2 (5 bases). CDR3 length: 14 amino acids. Trimming cost V 5 bases and J 3 bases, with 14 bases left between them. For the CDR3, the DNA is TGTGCCAGCAGTCCCGCGACGGGGTACTACGAGCAGTACTTC. It codes for CASSPATGYYEQYF.

The J gene is TRBJ1-2, the V gene TRBV5-1, with D possibly matching TRBD1 (5 bases). CDR3 length: 18 amino acids. Germline V lookup: CDR1 SGHRS, CDR2 YFSETQ. The germline V and J ends were trimmed by 4 bases and 2 bases, with 24 bases remaining between them. The CDR3 sequence is CASSHNSRAPTPNYGYTF. The CDR3 DNA reads as TGCGCCAGCAGCCATAACTCCAGGGCGCCAACCCCAAACTATGGCTACACCTTC.

Turning to this clonotype: This may stem from a read error, because a much larger clone lies one nucleotide away. J is TRBJ2-7 and V is TRBV27; a possible D gene is TRBD1 (6 bases). CDR3 length: 15 residues. Per germline, CDR1 MNHEY and CDR2 SMNVEV (reference sequence). The CDR3 loop is CASSSKGQISYERYF. In DNA, the CDR3 is TGTGCCAGCAGTTCGAAAGGACAGATTTCCTACGAGCGGTACTTC.

In its sample, this clonotype was seen many times. This chain joins TRBV6-5 and TRBJ2-7, with D perhaps TRBD1 (5 bases). CDR3 length equals 12 residues. Germline CDR1 is MNHEY and CDR2 is SVGAGI. V was cut by 5 bases and J by 3 bases, with 8 bases left in between. The CDR3 DNA follows: TGTGCCAGCAGTATGGGGCTCTACGAGCAGTACTTC. Its translation: CASSMGLYEQYF.